This T cell receptor (beta chain) appears in the sequencing data of a study of sequential checkpoint blockade in melanoma. Across the whole study: Patients were randomized 1:1 to nivolumab-then-ipilimumab or ipilimumab-then-nivolumab first-line.

This CDR3 region has 13 residues. Germline V gene sequence: CDR1 MNHNY, CDR2 SVGAGI (reference sequence). The V end was cut by 6 bases, the J end by 9 bases, with 17 bases between. Noted treatment: randomized to nivolumab then ipilimumab (arm A) or the reverse (arm B). DNA-damaging chemotherapy had not been given to any patient beforehand. PBMC sorting kept live CD3+CD8+ cells without CD19 or CD56. This table comes from immunoSEQ multiplex PCR, and its TCRdb copy is limited to in-frame clones, with some not included. The sample records approximately 9,000 clones, 57% being singletons. Source: CD8+ T cells sorted from blood (inferred from file names), taken from a patient given nivolumab and ipilimumab in sequence. The V call is TRBV6-6, the J call TRBJ1-2; a possible D gene is TRBD1 (6 bases). This clonotype originated in a human donor with melanoma. The CDR3 DNA reads as TGTGCCAGCAGCCCAACAGGGTCGGAGAGCTACACCTTC. It specifies CASSPTGSESYTF.